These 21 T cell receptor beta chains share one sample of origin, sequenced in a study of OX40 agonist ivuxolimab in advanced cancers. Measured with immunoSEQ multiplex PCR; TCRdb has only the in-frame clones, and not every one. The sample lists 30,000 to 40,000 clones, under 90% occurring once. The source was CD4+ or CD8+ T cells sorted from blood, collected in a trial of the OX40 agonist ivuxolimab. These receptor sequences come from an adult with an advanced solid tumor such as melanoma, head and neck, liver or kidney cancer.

Here the CDR3 reads CASSPTLGTSFDEQYF. Here the CDR3 DNA reads TGTGCCAGCAGCCCCACTCTGGGGACTAGCTTTGACGAGCAGTACTTC. V usage is TRBV7-9 and J usage is TRBJ2-7, with 9 positions matching TRBD2. The V gene end was trimmed by 5 bases and the J gene end by 5 bases; junction bases not matched to a gene: 13. This CDR3 spans 16 amino acids. Per germline, CDR1 SEHNR and CDR2 FQNEAQ (reference sequence).

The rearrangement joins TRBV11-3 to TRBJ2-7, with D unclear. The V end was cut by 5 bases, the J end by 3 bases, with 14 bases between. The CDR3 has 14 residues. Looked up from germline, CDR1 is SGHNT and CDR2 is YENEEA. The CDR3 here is CASSLPDSSYEQYF. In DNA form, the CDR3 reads TGTGCCAGCAGCCTTCCGGATTCCAGCTACGAGCAGTACTTC.

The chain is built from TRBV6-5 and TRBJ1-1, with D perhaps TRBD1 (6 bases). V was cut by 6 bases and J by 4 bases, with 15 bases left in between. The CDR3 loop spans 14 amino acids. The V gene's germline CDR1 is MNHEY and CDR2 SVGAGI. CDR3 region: CASSRLGGGTEAFF. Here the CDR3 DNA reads TGTGCCAGCAGCCGATTAGGGGGAGGCACTGAAGCTTTCTTT.

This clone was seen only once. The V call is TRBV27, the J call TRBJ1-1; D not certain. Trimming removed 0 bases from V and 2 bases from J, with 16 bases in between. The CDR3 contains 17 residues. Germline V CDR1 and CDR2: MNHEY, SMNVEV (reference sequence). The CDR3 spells CASSLSKGMLGNTEAFF. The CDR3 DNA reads TGTGCCAGCAGTTTATCGAAGGGTATGTTGGGAAACACTGAAGCTTTCTTT.

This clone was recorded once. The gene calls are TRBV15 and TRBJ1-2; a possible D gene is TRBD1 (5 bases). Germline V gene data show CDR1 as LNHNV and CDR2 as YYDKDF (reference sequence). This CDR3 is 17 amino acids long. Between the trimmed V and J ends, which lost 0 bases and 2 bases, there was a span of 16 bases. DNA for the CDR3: TGTGCCACCAGCAGAGACCTTCAGGGATTCCGGAACTATGGCTACACCTTC. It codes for CATSRDLQGFRNYGYTF.

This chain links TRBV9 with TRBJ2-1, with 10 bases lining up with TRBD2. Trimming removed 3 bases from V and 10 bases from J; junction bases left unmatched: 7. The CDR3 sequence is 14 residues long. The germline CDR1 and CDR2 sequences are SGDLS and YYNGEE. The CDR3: CASSASGGAEEQFF. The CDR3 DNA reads TGTGCCAGCAGCGCCAGCGGGGGGGCCGAAGAGCAGTTCTTC.

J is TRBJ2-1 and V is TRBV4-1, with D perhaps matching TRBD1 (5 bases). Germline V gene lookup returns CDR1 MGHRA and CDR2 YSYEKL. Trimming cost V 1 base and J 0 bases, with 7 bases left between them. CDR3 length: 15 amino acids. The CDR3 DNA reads TGCGCCAGCAGCCAAGGACAGAGCTCCTACAATGAGCAGTTCTTC. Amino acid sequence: CASSQGQSSYNEQFF.

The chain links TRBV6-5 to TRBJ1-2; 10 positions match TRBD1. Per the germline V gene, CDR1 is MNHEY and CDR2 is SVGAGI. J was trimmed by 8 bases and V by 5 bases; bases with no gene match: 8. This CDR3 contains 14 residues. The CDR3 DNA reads TGTGCCAGCAGTCCGGACAGGGGGTGGCCAGGCTACACCTTC. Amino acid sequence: CASSPDRGWPGYTF.

The CDR3 loop is CASSLNAGEGTEAFF. As DNA, the CDR3 is TGCGCCAGCAGCTTGAATGCAGGGGAGGGAACTGAAGCTTTCTTT. This rearrangement joins TRBV5-1 to TRBJ1-1; maybe TRBD1 (6 bases). Germline V gene data show CDR1 as SGHRS and CDR2 as YFSETQ. V was pared by 1 base and J by 5 bases, with 15 bases between. This CDR3 spans 15 amino acids.

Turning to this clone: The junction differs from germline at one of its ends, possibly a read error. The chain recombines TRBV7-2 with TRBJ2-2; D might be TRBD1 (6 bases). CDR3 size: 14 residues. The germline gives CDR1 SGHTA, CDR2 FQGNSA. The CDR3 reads CASSSGVEHRGAVF. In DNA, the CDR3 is TGTGCCAGCAGCTCAGGGGTCGAACACCGGGGAGCTGTTTTT.

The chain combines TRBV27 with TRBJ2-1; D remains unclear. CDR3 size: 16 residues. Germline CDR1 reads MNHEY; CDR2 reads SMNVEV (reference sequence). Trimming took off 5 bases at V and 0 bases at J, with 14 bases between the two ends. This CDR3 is CASSTPTRSSYNEQFF. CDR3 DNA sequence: TGTGCCAGCAGTACCCCGACACGGAGCTCCTACAATGAGCAGTTCTTC.

CDR3 in amino acids: CASGGTSGSGTDTQYF. The CDR3 DNA follows: TGTGCCAGCGGGGGGACTAGCGGGAGCGGCACAGATACGCAGTATTTT. This chain joins TRBV28 and TRBJ2-3; the match to TRBD2 covers 14 bases. CDR3 length equals 16 residues. J gave up 1 base and V 8 bases, and 5 bases lay outside the gene matches. CDR1 is MDHEN, CDR2 SYDVKM, per germline. The variable domain in full, completed from reference TRBV28 and TRBJ2-3, reads DVKVTQSSRYLVKRTGEKVFLECVQDMDHENMFWYRQDPGLGLRLIYFSYDVKMKEKGDIPEGYSVSREKKERFSLILESASTNQTSMYLCASGGTSGSGTDTQYFGPGTRLTVL.

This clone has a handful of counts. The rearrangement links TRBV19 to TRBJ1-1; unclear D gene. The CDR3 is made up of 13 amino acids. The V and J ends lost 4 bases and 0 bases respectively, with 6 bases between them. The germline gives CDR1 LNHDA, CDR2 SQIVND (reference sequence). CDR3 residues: CASSTTMNTEAFF. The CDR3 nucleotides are TGTGCCAGTAGTACCACAATGAACACTGAAGCTTTCTTT. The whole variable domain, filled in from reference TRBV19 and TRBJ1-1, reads DGGITQSPKYLFRKEGQNVTLSCEQNLNHDAMYWYRQDPGQGLRLIYYSQIVNDFQKGDIAEGYSVSREKKESFPLTVTSAQKNPTAFYLCASSTTMNTEAFFGQGTRLTVV.

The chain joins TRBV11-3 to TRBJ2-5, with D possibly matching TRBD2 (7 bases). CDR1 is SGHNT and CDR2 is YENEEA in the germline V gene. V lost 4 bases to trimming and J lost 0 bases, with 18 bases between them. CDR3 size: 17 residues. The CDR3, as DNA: TGTGCCAGCAGCTCCGCCCGGGGGCGGGAGTACCAAGAGACCCAGTACTTC. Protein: CASSSARGREYQETQYF.

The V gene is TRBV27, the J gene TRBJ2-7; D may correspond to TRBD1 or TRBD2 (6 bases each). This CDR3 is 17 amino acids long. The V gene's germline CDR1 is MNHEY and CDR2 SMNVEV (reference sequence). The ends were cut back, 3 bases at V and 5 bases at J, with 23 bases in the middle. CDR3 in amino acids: CASSFVGSRGPRNEQYF. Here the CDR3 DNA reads TGTGCCAGCAGTTTCGTTGGTAGTCGGGGGCCTAGGAACGAGCAGTACTTC.

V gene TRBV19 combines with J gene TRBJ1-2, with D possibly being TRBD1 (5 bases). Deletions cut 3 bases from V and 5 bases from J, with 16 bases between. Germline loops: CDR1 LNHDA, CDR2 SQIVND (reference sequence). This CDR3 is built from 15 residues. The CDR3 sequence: CASSIRAAGPYGYTF. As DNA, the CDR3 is TGTGCCAGTAGTATCAGGGCGGCCGGGCCTTATGGCTACACCTTC.

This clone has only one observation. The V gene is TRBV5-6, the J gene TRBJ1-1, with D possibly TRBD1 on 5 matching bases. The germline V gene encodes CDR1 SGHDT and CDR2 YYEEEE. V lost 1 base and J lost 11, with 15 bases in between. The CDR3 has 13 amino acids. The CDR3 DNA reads TGTGCCAGCAGCTTGATGGGGCAGGAAGCCGCTTTCTTT. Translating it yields CASSLMGQEAAFF. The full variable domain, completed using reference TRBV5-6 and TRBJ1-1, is DAGVTQSPTHLIKTRGQQVTLRCSPKSGHDTVSWYQQALGQGPQFIFQYYEEEERQRGNFPDRFSGHQFPNYSSELNVNALLLGDSALYLCASSLMGQEAAFFGQGTRLTVV.

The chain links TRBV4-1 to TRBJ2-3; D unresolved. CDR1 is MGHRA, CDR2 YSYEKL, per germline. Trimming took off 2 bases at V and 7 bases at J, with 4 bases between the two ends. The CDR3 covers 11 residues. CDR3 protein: CASSQSYTQYF. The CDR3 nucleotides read TGCGCCAGCAGCCAATCCTATACGCAGTATTTT.

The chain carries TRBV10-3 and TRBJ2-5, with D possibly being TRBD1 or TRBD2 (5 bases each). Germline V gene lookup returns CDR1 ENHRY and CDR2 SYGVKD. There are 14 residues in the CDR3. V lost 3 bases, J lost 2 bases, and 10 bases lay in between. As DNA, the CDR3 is TGTGCCATCAGTGATCGGGGCTTTCAAGAGACCCAGTACTTC. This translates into CAISDRGFQETQYF.

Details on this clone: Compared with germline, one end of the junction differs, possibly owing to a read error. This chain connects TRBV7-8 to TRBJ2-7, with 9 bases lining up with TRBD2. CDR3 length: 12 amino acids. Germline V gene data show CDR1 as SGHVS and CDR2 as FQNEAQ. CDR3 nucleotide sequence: TGTGCCAGCAGCTTATGGCTAGCGGGGTCGCACTTC. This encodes CASSLWLAGSHF.

CDR3 loop: CASSQQGVEQYF. DNA of the CDR3: TGTGCCAGCAGCCAACAGGGGGTGGAGCAGTACTTC. The rearrangement uses TRBV14 and TRBJ2-7; 7 positions match TRBD1. CDR1 is SGHDN, CDR2 FVKESK, per germline. This CDR3 comprises 12 residues. J gave up 7 bases and V 2 bases, and 2 bases lay outside the gene matches.